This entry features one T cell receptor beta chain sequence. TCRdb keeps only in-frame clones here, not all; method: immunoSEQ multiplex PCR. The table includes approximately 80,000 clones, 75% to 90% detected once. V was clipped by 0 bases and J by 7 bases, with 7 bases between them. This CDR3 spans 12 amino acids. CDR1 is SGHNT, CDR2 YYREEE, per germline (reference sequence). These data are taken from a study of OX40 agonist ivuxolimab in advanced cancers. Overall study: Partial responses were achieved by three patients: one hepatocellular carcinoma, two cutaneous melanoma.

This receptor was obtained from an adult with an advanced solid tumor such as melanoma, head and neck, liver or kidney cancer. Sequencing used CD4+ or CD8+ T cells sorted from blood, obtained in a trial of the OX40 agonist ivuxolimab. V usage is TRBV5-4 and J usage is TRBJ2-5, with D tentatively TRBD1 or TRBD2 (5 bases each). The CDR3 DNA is TGTGCCAGCAGCTTGGGGGGGACGACCCAGTACTTC. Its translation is CASSLGGTTQYF.